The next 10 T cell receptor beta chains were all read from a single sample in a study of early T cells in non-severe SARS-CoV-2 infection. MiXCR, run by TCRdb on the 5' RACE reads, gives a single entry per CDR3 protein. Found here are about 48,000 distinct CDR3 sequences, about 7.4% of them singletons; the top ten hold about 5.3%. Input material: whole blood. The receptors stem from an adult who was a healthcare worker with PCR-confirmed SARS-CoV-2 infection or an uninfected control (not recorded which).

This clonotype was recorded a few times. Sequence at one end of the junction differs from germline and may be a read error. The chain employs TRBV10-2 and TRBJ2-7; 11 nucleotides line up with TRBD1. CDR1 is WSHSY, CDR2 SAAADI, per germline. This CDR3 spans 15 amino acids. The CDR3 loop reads CASSDGQGASHEQYF. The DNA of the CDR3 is TGCGCCAGTAGTGATGGACAGGGGGCATCCCACGAGCAGTACTTC.

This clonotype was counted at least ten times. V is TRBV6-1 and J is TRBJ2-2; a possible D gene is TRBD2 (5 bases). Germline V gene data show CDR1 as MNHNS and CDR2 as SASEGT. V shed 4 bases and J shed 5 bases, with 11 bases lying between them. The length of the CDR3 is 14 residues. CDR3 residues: CASSGGQSTGELFF. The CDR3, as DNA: TGTGCCAGCAGTGGCGGGCAGTCGACCGGGGAGCTGTTTTTT.

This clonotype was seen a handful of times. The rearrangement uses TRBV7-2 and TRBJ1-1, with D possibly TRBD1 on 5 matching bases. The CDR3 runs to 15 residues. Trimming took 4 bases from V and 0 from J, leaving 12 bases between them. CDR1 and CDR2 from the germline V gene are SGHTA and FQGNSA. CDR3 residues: CASSSAGQMNTEAFF. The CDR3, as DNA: TGTGCCAGCAGCTCGGCGGGGCAGATGAACACTGAAGCTTTCTTT.

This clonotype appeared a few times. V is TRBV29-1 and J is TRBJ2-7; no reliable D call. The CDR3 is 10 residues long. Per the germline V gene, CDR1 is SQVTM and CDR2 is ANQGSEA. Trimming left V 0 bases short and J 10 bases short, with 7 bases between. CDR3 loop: CSVEDALQYF. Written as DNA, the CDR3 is TGCAGCGTTGAAGATGCTTTACAGTACTTC.

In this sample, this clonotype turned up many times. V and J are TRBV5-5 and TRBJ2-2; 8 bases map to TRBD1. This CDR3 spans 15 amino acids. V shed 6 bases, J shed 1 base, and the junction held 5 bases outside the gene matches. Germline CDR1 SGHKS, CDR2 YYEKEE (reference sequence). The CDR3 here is CASNLGQGNTGELFF. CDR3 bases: TGTGCCAGCAATCTAGGACAGGGGAACACCGGGGAGCTGTTTTTT.

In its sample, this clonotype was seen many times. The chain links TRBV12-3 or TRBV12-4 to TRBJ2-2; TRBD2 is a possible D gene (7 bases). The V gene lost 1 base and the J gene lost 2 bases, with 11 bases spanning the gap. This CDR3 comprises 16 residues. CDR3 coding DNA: TGTGCCAGCAGTTTAGATCGCGGGGGCAACACCGGGGAGCTGTTTTTT. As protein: CASSLDRGGNTGELFF.

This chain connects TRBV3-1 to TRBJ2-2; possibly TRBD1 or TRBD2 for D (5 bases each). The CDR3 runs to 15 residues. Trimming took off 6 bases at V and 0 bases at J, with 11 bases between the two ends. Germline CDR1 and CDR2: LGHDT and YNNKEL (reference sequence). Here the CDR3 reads CASRQDGTNTGELFF. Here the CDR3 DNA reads TGTGCCAGCAGACAGGACGGGACGAACACCGGGGAGCTGTTTTTT.

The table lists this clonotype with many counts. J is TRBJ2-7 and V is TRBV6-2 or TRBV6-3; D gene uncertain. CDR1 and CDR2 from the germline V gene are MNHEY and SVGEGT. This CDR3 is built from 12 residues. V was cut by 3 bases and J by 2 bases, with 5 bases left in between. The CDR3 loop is CASSYFAYEQYF. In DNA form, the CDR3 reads TGTGCCAGCAGTTATTTTGCCTACGAGCAGTACTTC.

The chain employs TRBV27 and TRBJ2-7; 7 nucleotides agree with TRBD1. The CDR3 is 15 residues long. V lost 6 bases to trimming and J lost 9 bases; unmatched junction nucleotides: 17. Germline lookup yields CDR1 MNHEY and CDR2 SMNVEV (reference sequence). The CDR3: CASSPSGTVVFGQYF. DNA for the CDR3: TGTGCCAGCAGCCCGTCCGGGACAGTTGTATTTGGGCAGTACTTC.

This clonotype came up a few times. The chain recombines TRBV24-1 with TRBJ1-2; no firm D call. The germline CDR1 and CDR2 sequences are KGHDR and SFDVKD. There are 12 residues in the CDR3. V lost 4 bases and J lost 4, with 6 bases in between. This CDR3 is CATSDAFYGYTF. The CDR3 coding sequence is TGTGCCACCAGTGACGCCTTCTATGGCTACACCTTC.